The 26 T cell receptor beta chains listed next were all sequenced from one sample in a study of tumor and adjacent non-tumor tissue in lung cancer (dated by TCRdb to 2017 to 2018). Libraries were prepared through multiplex PCR. The sequencer was an Illumina HiSeq 2500. Following protocols modified from ARM-PCR, the researchers constructed TCRbeta libraries through three rounds of nested PCR with primers (Table S4). The raw public data were reprocessed by TCRdb itself: fastp quality trimming at Q25, MiXCR clonotype calling, in-frame beta chains only. Every CDR3 protein is listed once, alongside the most common genes and DNA of its rows. The sample data list 68,000 or so distinct CDR3 sequences, and 55% to 70% of these were observed just once. The ten largest clonotypes hold 20% of the sample. RNA was extracted from bulk unsorted tissue and checked for quality with a NanoDrop ND-1000 and an Agilent 2100.

The specimen was lung tumor tissue. The receptor set was obtained from a man aged 50 to 59 with non-small cell lung cancer.

This clonotype was picked up many times. The chain couples TRBV4-1 to TRBJ2-5; TRBD2 matches 8 bases. V was pared by 0 bases and J by 4 bases, with 7 bases of the junction left unmatched. Germline-derived CDR1 and CDR2 are MGHRA and YSYEKL. CDR3 length equals 16 residues. The CDR3 DNA reads as TGCGCCAGCAGCCAAGATAAAGGACTAGCAGTAGAGACCCAGTACTTC. It yields the protein CASSQDKGLAVETQYF.

Regarding this clonotype: The CDR3 does not close with the conserved phenylalanine or tryptophan, likely indicating a read error. The chain carries TRBV11-2 and TRBJ1-5; unclear D gene. V lost 5 bases and J lost 3, with 11 bases in between. The CDR3 is made up of 14 amino acids. Germline values: CDR1 SGHAT, CDR2 FQNNGV. The CDR3 here is CASSQRAVNQPQHY. The CDR3 bases are TGTGCCAGCAGCCAAAGGGCAGTCAATCAGCCCCAGCATTAT.

This clonotype was detected many times. The chain recombines TRBV6-1 with TRBJ1-4, with D hard to call. Germline V gene data show CDR1 as MNHNS and CDR2 as SASEGT. The CDR3 is made up of 15 amino acids. The ends were cut back, 8 bases at V and 7 bases at J, with 20 bases in the middle. CDR3 loop: CASAYKSLLGEKLFF. The CDR3 region has the DNA TGTGCCAGCGCTTATAAATCGTTGCTAGGTGAAAAACTGTTTTTT.

This clonotype has a single count. CDR3 coding DNA: TGCGCCAGCAGTCTCCGGGGCGGTCGCTACGAGCAGTACTTC. Translation: CASSLRGGRYEQYF. The J gene is TRBJ2-7, the V gene TRBV4-1; either TRBD1 or TRBD2 may supply D (5 bases each). The CDR3 runs 14 residues. The germline V and J ends were trimmed by 6 bases and 3 bases, with 15 bases remaining between them. Germline V CDR1 and CDR2: MGHRA, YSYEKL.

The chain employs TRBV6-4 and TRBJ2-4; a possible D gene is TRBD2 (6 bases). The CDR3 length is 16 residues. Germline CDR1 reads MRHNA; CDR2 reads SNTAGT. V was clipped by 8 bases and J by 0 bases, with 17 bases between them. Here the CDR3 DNA reads TGTGCCAGCGGTGGGCGGGGAATTCTAGCCAAAAACATTCAGTACTTC. Translation: CASGGRGILAKNIQYF.

To note about this clonotype: A much larger clone differs by one base, so this may be a read error. The CDR3 region is CTSSYAGAPYNEQFF. CDR3 in DNA: TGTACCAGCAGTTACGCGGGAGCCCCCTACAATGAGCAGTTCTTC. This chain uses TRBV6-6 with TRBJ2-1; 7 bases map to TRBD2. There are 15 residues in the CDR3. The germline CDR1 and CDR2 sequences are MNHNY and SVGAGI (reference sequence).

This clonotype was picked up one time. The chain has TRBV19 and TRBJ2-6, with a tentative D call TRBD1 (6 bases). The CDR3 contains 19 residues. CDR1 and CDR2 (germline): LNHDA, SQIVND (reference sequence). With 9 bases removed from V and 1 base from J, the gap between germline ends came to 25 bases. The CDR3 region is CASFSRWGPFSSGANVLTF. CDR3 in DNA: TGTGCCAGCTTCTCCAGGTGGGGGCCCTTTTCGTCTGGGGCCAACGTCCTGACTTTC. Together with reference TRBV19 and TRBJ2-6, the CDR3 gives the full variable domain: DGGITQSPKYLFRKEGQNVTLSCEQNLNHDAMYWYRQDPGQGLRLIYYSQIVNDFQKGDIAEGYSVSREKKESFPLTVTSAQKNPTAFYLCASFSRWGPFSSGANVLTFGAGSRLTVL.

The sample holds one count of this clonotype. A read error may explain this, as a much larger clone is one base away. The chain combines TRBV28 with TRBJ2-6; 10 bases are shared with TRBD2. Germline V lookup: CDR1 MDHEN, CDR2 SYDVKM. CDR3 length: 12 amino acids. V dropped 9 bases and J dropped 13; count of bases not matched to a gene: 6. DNA for the CDR3: TGTGCCAGAAGTAGCGGGAGGCGGGTCCTGACTTTC. This gives the protein CARSSGRRVLTF.

Turning to this clonotype: With a much larger clone just one base away, this may be a read error. The final CDR3 position lacks the conserved phenylalanine or tryptophan, pointing to a likely read error. CDR3 residues: CASSPGGAENEQYI. In DNA form, the CDR3 reads TGTGCCAGCAGCCCTGGGGGAGCGGAAAACGAGCAGTACATC. V usage is TRBV5-4 and J usage is TRBJ2-7, with D perhaps being TRBD1 or TRBD2 (5 bases each). The V end lost 4 bases, the J end lost 5 bases, and 16 bases lay between the germline ends. Germline V gene sequence: CDR1 SGHNT, CDR2 YYREEE (reference sequence). This CDR3 comprises 14 residues.

A note on this clonotype: No conserved phenylalanine or tryptophan is present at the end of the CDR3, so a read error is the likely explanation. It is unclear where the CDR3 begins or ends on the DNA, so no DNA is shown, and the CDR3 is as TCRdb lists it. V usage is TRBV11-3 and J usage is TRBJ2-1; the D call TRBD2 from the table was never checked on the DNA. The germline V gene encodes CDR1 SGHNT and CDR2 YENEEA. A total of 16 residues make up the CDR3, ends included. The CDR3 region is CASSASGISGRDEQLS.

Of note for this clonotype: The junction departs from the called germline gene at one end, perhaps through a read error. This chain uses TRBV7-9 with TRBJ2-3; 10 bases match TRBD2. From germline, CDR1 is SEHNR and CDR2 FQNEAQ (reference sequence). The CDR3 runs 15 residues. This CDR3 reads CVSSLASGSQDTQYF. The CDR3 region has the DNA TGTGTCAGCAGCTTAGCTAGCGGGAGTCAAGATACGCAGTATTTT.

In regard to this clonotype: The missing conserved phenylalanine or tryptophan at the end of this CDR3 makes a read error likely. CDR3: CVSSQGQGEVGEQYS. DNA of the CDR3: TGTGTCAGCAGCCAAGGACAGGGGGAAGTCGGCGAGCAGTACTCC. This chain links TRBV11-2 with TRBJ2-7, with 10 bases fitting TRBD1. This CDR3 comprises 15 residues. CDR1 is SGHAT and CDR2 is FQNNGV in the germline V gene.

This clonotype was seen more than once but under ten times. A much larger clonotype is one base distant, so this may be a read error. The rearrangement joins TRBV10-1 to TRBJ1-4; D is perhaps TRBD1 (5 bases). CDR3 size: 12 residues. CDR1 and CDR2 (germline): WNHNN, SYGVQD (reference sequence). The CDR3 region is CASGDSNEKLFF. Here the CDR3 DNA reads TGCGCCAGCGGTGACAGTAATGAAAAACTGTTTTTT.

The sample holds many counts of this clonotype. The chain uses TRBV28 and TRBJ2-2, with 7 positions matching TRBD1. The CDR3 runs to 16 residues. The junction had 4 bases not matched to a gene; V was cut back by 2 bases and J by 1 base. Germline-derived CDR1 and CDR2 are MDHEN and SYDVKM. CDR3 DNA sequence: TGTGCCAGCAGTTTACCTCGACAGGGGAACACCGGGGAGCTGTTTTTT. As protein: CASSLPRQGNTGELFF.

The chain joins TRBV20-1 to TRBJ2-5; D perhaps matches TRBD2 (6 bases). The germline V gene encodes CDR1 DFQATT and CDR2 SNEGSKA (reference sequence). This CDR3 spans 15 amino acids. Deletions cut 6 bases from V and 3 bases from J, with 20 bases between. CDR3 bases: TGCAGTGCCCAGATTAGCGGTGGGAAAGAAGAGACCCAGTACTTC. Its protein product is CSAQISGGKEETQYF.

The J gene is TRBJ2-1, the V gene TRBV29-1; 13 bases agree with TRBD2. CDR1 is SQVTM and CDR2 is ANQGSEA in the germline V gene. CDR3 length: 16 amino acids. The CDR3 DNA sequence: TGCAGTTTCCCCAGTCCACTAGCGGGGGGGCCGGGTGAGCAGTTCTTC. Translating gives CSFPSPLAGGPGEQFF.

This clonotype was seen only a few times. Written as DNA, the CDR3 is TGTGCCAGCAGCTTAACTAGCGGGAGTAGCGAGCAGTACTTC. Protein: CASSLTSGSSEQYF. The chain combines TRBV7-9 with TRBJ2-7; 11 bases are a match to TRBD2. After removal of 2 bases from V and 6 bases from J, the junction contained 3 bases not matched to a gene. The CDR3 sequence is 14 residues long. The V gene's germline CDR1 is SEHNR and CDR2 FQNEAQ (reference sequence).

This clonotype was found many times. The rearrangement links TRBV5-4 to TRBJ2-5, with no clear D. Germline V gene data show CDR1 as SGHNT and CDR2 as YYREEE (reference sequence). V was clipped by 1 base and J by 0 bases, with 1 base between them. This CDR3 region has 12 residues. As DNA, the CDR3 is TGTGCCAGCAGCTTGTACCAAGAGACCCAGTACTTC. Translated, it gives CASSLYQETQYF. Looking up the rest from reference TRBV5-4 and TRBJ2-5 gives the full variable domain: ETGVTQSPTHLIKTRGQQVTLRCSSQSGHNTVSWYQQALGQGPQFIFQYYREEENGRGNFPPRFSGLQFPNYSSELNVNALELDDSALYLCASSLYQETQYFGPGTRLLVL.

This clonotype was seen only once. Likely a read error: the CDR3 ends without its conserved phenylalanine or tryptophan. Because the CDR3's place on the DNA is in doubt, the DNA is left out and the CDR3 is given as listed by TCRdb. The chain carries TRBV11-2 and TRBJ1-1; the table's D call, TRBD1, was not checked against the DNA. The germline gives CDR1 SGHAT, CDR2 FQNNGV. Inclusive of both ends, the CDR3 amounts to 12 amino acids. This CDR3 reads CASSSDRAEAYY.

Concerning this clonotype: One end of the junction fails to match germline, which may point to a read error. This chain joins TRBV12-3 or TRBV12-4 and TRBJ2-7; tentatively, D is TRBD2 (6 bases). This CDR3 is 14 amino acids long. CDR3 residues: CASSPGLESYEKYF. For the CDR3, the DNA is TGTGCCAGTAGTCCGGGACTTGAATCCTACGAGAAGTACTTC.

Turning to this clonotype: The CDR3 carries no conserved terminal phenylalanine or tryptophan, so it likely arises from a read error. This chain connects TRBV2 to TRBJ1-1; D uncertain. The CDR3 runs 12 residues. Germline V gives CDR1 SNHLY, CDR2 FYNNEI. The germline V and J ends were trimmed by 5 bases and 5 bases, with 9 bases remaining between them. The CDR3 DNA reads TGTGCCAGCAGTCATGAGAGGACTGAAGCTTTCCTT. Protein sequence: CASSHERTEAFL.

The DNA for the CDR3 is TGTGCCACCAGTGATTTTAGGGAGCAGTTCTTC. This codes for CATSDFREQFF. The chain combines TRBV24-1 with TRBJ2-1; no reliable D call. The V gene's germline CDR1 is KGHDR and CDR2 SFDVKD. CDR3 length: 11 amino acids. V dropped 1 base and J dropped 10 bases, with 4 bases sitting between them.

This chain uses TRBV7-9 with TRBJ2-5, with D unresolved. With 2 bases removed from V and 4 bases from J, the gap between germline ends came to 8 bases. The germline V gene encodes CDR1 SEHNR and CDR2 FQNEAQ (reference sequence). The CDR3 totals 13 residues. Written as DNA, the CDR3 is TGTGCCAGCAGCTTATACAGTGGAGAGACCCAGTACTTC. It codes for CASSLYSGETQYF.

This clonotype was seen repeatedly, ten times or more. This chain uses TRBV28 with TRBJ2-7; D may correspond to TRBD1 or TRBD2 (5 bases each). Germline loops: CDR1 MDHEN, CDR2 SYDVKM. The CDR3 sequence is 14 residues long. V was trimmed by 3 bases and J by 3 bases, leaving 12 bases between them. The CDR3 reads CASSFEGFSYEQYF. DNA for the CDR3: TGTGCCAGCAGTTTTGAGGGGTTCAGCTACGAGCAGTACTTC. The full variable domain, in which reference TRBV28 and TRBJ2-7 provide the parts outside the CDR3, is DVKVTQSSRYLVKRTGEKVFLECVQDMDHENMFWYRQDPGLGLRLIYFSYDVKMKEKGDIPEGYSVSREKKERFSLILESASTNQTSMYLCASSFEGFSYEQYFGPGTRLTVT.

For this clonotype: A clone one base away is much larger, so this may be a read error. This CDR3 fails to terminate in the conserved phenylalanine or tryptophan, so it likely reflects a read error. This chain joins TRBV12-3 or TRBV12-4 and TRBJ2-2; D gene ambiguous. CDR3 size: 14 residues. Trimming pared 1 base from V and 2 bases from J, leaving 5 bases between. The CDR3 DNA reads TGTGCCAGCAGTTTAGGTCAAAACACCGGGGAGCTGTTTTCT. Encoded protein: CASSLGQNTGELFS.

On this clonotype: Mismatch with germline at one junction end may stem from a read error. The V gene is TRBV6-5, the J gene TRBJ2-1; unclear D gene. The length of the CDR3 is 12 residues. Germline CDR1 and CDR2: MNHEY and SVGAGI. The CDR3 DNA is TGTGTCAGCAGAACCACATGGCCTGAGCAATTCTTC. Translating gives CVSRTTWPEQFF.